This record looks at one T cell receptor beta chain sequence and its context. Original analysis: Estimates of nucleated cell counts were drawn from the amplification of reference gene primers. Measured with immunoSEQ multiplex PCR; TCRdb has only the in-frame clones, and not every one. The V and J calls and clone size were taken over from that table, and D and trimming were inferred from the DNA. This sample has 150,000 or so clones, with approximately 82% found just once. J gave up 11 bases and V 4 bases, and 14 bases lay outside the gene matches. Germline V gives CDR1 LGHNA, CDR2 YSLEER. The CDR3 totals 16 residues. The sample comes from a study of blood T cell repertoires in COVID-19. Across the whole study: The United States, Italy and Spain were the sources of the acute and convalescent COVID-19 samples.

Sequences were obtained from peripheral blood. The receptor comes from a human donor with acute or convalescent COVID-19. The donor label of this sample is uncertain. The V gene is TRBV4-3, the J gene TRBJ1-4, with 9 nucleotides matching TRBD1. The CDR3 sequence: CASSPQTGTGMEKLFF. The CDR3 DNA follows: TGCGCCAGCAGCCCCCAAACCGGGACAGGGATGGAGAAACTGTTTTTT.